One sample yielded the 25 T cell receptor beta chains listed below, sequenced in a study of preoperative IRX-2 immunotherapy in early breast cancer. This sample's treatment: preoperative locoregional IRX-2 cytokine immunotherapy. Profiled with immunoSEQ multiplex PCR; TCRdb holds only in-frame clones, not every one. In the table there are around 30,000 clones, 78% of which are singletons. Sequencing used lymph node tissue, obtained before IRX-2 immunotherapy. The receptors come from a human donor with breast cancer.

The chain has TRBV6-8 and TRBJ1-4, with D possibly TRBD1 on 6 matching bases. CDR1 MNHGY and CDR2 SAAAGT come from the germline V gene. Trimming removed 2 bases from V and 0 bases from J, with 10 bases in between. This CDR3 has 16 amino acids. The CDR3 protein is CASSYPGAATNEKLFF. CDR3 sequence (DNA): TGTGCCAGCAGTTACCCAGGGGCCGCAACTAATGAAAAACTGTTTTTT.

DNA for the CDR3: TGCGCCAGCAGCTTGAGGACAGGACCGATGAACACTGAAGCTTTCTTT. This sequence encodes CASSLRTGPMNTEAFF. V and J are TRBV5-1 and TRBJ1-1, with 7 bases matching TRBD1. The germline V gene has CDR1 SGHRS and CDR2 YFSETQ. Germline trimming cut 1 base from V and 0 bases from J; bases unmatched to any gene: 6. This CDR3 has 16 amino acids.

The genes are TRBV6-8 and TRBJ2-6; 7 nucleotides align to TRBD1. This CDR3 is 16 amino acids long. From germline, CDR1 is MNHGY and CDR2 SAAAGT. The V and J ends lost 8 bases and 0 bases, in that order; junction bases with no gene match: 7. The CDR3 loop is CASVQGRSSGANVLTF. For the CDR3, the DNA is TGTGCCAGCGTACAGGGGCGTAGCTCTGGGGCCAACGTCCTGACTTTC.

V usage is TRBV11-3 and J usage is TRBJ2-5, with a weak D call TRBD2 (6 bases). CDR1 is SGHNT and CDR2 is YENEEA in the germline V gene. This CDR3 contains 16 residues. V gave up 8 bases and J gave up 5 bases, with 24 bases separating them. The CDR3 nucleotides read TGTGCCAGCGGGGGGAGGAGGCGCAATCAGGGTGAGACCCAGTACTTC. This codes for CASGGRRRNQGETQYF.

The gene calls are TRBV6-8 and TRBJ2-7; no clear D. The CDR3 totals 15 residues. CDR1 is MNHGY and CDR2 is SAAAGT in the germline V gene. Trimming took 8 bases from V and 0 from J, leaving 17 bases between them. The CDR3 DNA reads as TGTGCCAGCTCCTTGGGGTCAGGCAGCTCCTACGAGCAGTACTTC. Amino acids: CASSLGSGSSYEQYF.

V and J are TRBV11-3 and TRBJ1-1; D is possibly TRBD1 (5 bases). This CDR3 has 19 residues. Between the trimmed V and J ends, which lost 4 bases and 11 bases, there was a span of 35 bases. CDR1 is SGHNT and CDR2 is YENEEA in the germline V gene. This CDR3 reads CASSSRDLLLGPRTGGAFF. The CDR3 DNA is TGTGCCAGCAGCTCCCGGGATCTTTTATTGGGACCCCGCACCGGGGGGGCTTTCTTT. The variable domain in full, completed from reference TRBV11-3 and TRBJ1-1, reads EAGVVQSPRYKIIEKKQPVAFWCNPISGHNTLYWYLQNLGQGPELLIRYENEEAVDDSQLPKDRFSAERLKGVDSTLKIQPAELGDSAVYLCASSSRDLLLGPRTGGAFFGQGTRLTVV.

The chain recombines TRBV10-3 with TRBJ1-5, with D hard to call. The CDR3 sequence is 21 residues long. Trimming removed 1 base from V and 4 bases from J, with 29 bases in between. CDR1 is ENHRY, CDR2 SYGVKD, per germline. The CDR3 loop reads CAISEYGPLYAPRTGNQPQHF. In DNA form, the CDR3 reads TGTGCCATCAGTGAGTATGGGCCCCTCTACGCCCCCCGGACTGGAAATCAGCCCCAGCATTTT.

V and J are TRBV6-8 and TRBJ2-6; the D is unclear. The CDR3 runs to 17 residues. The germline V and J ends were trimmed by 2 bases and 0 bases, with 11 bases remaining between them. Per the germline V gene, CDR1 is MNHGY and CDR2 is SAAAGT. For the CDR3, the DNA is TGTGCCAGCAGTTACGGGCAGGAACCCTCTGGGGCCAACGTCCTGACTTTC. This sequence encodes CASSYGQEPSGANVLTF.

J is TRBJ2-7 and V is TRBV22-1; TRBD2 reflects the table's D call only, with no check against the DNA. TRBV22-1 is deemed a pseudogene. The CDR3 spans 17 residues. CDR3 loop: CASRSTSGDRFTYEQYF. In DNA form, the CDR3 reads TGTGCCAGCAGGTCGACTAGCGGGGACCGGTTCACCTACGAGCAGTACTTC.

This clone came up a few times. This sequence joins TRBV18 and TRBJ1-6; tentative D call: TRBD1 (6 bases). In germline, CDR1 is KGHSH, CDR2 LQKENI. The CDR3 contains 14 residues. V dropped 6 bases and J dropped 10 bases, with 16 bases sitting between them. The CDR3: CASSQQGVESPLHF. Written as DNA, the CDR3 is TGTGCCAGCTCGCAACAGGGAGTGGAGTCACCCCTCCACTTT.

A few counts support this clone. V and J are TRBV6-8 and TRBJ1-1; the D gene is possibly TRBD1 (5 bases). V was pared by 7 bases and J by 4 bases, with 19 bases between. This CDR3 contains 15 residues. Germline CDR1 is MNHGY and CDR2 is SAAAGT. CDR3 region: CASNLQRQGGTEAFF. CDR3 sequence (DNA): TGTGCCAGCAACCTACAGCGGCAGGGAGGCACTGAAGCTTTCTTT.

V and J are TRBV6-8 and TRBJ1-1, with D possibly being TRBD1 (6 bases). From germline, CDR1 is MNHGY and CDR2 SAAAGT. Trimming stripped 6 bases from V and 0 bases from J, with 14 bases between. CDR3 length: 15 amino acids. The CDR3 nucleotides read TGTGCCAGCAGCGGGGGCAGAAACATGAACACTGAAGCTTTCTTT. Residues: CASSGGRNMNTEAFF.

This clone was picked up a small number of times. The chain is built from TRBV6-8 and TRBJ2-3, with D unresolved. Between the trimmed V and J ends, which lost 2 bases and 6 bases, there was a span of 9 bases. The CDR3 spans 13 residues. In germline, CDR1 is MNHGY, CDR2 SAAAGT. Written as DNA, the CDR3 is TGTGCCAGCAGTTACGAGCCCAGGGATACGCAGTATTTT. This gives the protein CASSYEPRDTQYF.

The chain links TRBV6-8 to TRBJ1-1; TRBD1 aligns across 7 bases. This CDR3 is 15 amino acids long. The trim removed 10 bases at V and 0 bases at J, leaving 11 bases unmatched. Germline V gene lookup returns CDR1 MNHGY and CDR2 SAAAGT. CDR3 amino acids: CAITAGTVMNTEAFF. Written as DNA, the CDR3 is TGTGCCATCACGGCGGGGACAGTCATGAACACTGAAGCTTTCTTT.

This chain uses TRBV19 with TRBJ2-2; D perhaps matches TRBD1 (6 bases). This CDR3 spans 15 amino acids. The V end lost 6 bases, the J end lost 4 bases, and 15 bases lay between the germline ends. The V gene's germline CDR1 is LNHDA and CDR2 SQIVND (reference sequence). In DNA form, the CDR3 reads TGTGCCAGTAGAGGGACAAGAAGGAGCACCGGGGAGCTGTTTTTT. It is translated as CASRGTRRSTGELFF.

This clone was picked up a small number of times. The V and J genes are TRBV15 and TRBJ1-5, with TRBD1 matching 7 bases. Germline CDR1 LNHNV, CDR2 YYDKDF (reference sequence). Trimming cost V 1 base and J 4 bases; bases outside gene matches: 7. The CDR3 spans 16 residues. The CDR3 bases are TGTGCCACCAGCAGAGTAACCGGGACAGTAAATCAGCCCCAGCATTTT. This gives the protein CATSRVTGTVNQPQHF.

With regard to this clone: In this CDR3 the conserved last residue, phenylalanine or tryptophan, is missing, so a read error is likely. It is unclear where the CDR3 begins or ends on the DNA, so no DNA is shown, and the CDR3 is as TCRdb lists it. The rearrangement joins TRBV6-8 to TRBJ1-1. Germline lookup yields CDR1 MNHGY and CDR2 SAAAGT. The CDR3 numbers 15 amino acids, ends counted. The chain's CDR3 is CASSFSYGLSPLLLI.

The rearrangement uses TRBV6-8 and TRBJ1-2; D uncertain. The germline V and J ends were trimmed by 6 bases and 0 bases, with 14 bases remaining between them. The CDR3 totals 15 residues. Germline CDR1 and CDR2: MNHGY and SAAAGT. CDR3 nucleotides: TGTGCCAGCAGCCCCGTTGAGGCAGCTAACTATGGCTACACCTTC. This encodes CASSPVEAANYGYTF.

In DNA, the CDR3 is TGCGCCAGCAGCTTGGCTGGGACAGCCTCTAATGAAAAACTGTTTTTT. It translates to CASSLAGTASNEKLFF. The chain joins TRBV5-1 to TRBJ1-4; 7 bases are shared with TRBD1. Germline V gene sequence: CDR1 SGHRS, CDR2 YFSETQ. The CDR3 is 16 amino acids. J lost 3 bases, V lost 0 bases, and 5 bases had no gene match.

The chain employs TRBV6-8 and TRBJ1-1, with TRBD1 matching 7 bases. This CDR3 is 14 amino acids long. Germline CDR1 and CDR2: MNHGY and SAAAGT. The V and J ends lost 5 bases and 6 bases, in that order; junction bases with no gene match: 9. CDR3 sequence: CASSAYKDRPEAFF. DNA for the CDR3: TGTGCCAGCAGTGCATATAAGGACAGGCCTGAAGCTTTCTTT.

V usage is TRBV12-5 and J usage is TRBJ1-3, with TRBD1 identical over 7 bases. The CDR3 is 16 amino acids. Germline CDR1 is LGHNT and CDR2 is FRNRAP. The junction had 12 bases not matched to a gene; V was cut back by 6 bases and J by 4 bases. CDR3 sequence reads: CASGDVTGEAGNTIYF. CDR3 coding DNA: TGTGCTAGTGGCGATGTCACAGGGGAAGCGGGAAACACCATATATTTT.

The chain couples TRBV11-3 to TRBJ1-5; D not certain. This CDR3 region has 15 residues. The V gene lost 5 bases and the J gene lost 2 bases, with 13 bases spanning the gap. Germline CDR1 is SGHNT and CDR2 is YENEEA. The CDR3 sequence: CASSPNPGRNQPQHF. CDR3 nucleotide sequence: TGTGCCAGCAGCCCCAACCCAGGTCGCAATCAGCCCCAGCATTTT.

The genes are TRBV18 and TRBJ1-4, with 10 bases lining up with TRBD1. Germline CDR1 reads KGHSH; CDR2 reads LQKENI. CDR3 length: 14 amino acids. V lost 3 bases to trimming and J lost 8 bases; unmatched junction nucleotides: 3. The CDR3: CASSPGQGYEKLFF. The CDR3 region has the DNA TGTGCCAGCTCACCGGGACAGGGGTACGAAAAACTGTTTTTT.

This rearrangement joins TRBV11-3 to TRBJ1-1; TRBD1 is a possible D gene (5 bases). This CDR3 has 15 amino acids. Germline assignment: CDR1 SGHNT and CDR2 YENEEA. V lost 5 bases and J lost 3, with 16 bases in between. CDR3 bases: TGTGCCAGCAGCGGGGAGGGACGGTTTTACACTGAAGCTTTCTTT. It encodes CASSGEGRFYTEAFF.

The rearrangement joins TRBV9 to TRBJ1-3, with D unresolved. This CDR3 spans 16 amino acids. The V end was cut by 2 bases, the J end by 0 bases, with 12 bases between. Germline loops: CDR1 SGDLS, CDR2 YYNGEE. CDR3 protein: CASSVGGPTSGNTIYF. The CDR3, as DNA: TGTGCCAGCAGCGTTGGAGGGCCTACCTCTGGAAACACCATATATTTT.